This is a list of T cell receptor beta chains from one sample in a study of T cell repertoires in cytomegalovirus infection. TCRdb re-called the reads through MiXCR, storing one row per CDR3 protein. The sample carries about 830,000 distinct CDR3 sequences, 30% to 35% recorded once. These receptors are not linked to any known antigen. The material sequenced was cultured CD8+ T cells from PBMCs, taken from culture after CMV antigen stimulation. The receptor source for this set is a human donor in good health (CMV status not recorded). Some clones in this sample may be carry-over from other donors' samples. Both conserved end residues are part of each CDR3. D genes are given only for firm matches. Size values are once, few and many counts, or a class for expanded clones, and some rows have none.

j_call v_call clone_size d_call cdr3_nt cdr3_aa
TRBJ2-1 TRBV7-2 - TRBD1 TGTGCCAGCAGCGGTACCGGGACAGGGCTGGATGAGCAGTTCTTC CASSGTGTGLDEQFF
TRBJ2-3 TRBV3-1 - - TGTGCCAGCAGCATTACCGGGGGGCACACAGATACGCAGTATTTT CASSITGGHTDTQYF
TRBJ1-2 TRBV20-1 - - TGCAGTGCCTATATTGACAGTGGGTCTCATAACTATGGCTACACCTTC CSAYIDSGSHNYGYTF
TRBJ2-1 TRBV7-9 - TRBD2 TGTGCCAGCAGCCCCGGTGGAGGAGGACTAGCGGACAATGAGCAGTTCTTC CASSPGGGGLADNEQFF
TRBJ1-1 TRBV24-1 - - TGTGCCACCCCTGGGACCGGGGCTTTCTTT CATPGTGAFF
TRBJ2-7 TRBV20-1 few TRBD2 TGCAGTGCTAGAGATATGGCTAGCGGGGTCTACGAGCAGTACTTC CSARDMASGVYEQYF
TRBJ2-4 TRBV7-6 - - TGTGCCAGCAGCCCGAGACAAAATGCCAAAAACATTCAGTACTTC CASSPRQNAKNIQYF
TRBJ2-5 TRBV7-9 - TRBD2 TGTGCCAGCAGCTTAACTAGCGGGGGGCCGGGAGAGACCCAGTACTTC CASSLTSGGPGETQYF
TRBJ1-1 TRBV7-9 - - TGTGCCAACAGCGCCTGGACTGACATGAACACTGAAGCTTTCTTT CANSAWTDMNTEAFF
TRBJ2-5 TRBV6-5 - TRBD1 TGTGCCAGCAGTTACCGGGACAGGGTGGTAGAGACCCAGTACTTC CASSYRDRVVETQYF
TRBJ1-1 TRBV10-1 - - TGCGCCAGCAGTCCAGGGGTATTCGCTGAAGCTTTCTTT CASSPGVFAEAFF
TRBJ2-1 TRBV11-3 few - TGTGCCAGCAGCTTAGAAGGGGGGCCTGAGCAGTTCTTC CASSLEGGPEQFF
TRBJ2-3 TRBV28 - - TGTGCCAGCAGACTACGAGGGGTGTCGTTAGCAGATACGCAGTATTTT CASRLRGVSLADTQYF
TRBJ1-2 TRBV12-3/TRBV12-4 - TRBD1 TGTGCCAGCAGGGGGTTTCGGGACAGGGATGACATGGGGTATGGCTACACCTTC CASRGFRDRDDMGYGYTF
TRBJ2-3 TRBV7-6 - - TGTGCCAGCAGCTTAGACCCTAGCGCCCCAGATACGCAGTATTTT CASSLDPSAPDTQYF
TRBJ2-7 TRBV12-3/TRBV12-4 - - TGTGCCAGCAGTTTGGGGCAGTTCCCCTACGAGCAGTACTTC CASSLGQFPYEQYF
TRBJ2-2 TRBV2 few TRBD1 TGTGCCAGCAGTGATCCGGGACAGGGGAACACCGGGGAGCTGTTTTTT CASSDPGQGNTGELFF
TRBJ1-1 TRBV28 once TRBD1 TGTGCCAGCAGTTTGGGGGACAGAGAGGTGAACACTGAAGCTTTCTTT CASSLGDREVNTEAFF
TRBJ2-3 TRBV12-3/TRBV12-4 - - TGTGCCAGCAGTTGGACAGTCACTAGCACAGATACGCAGTATTTT CASSWTVTSTDTQYF
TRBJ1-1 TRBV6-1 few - TGTGCCAGCAGAGGAAGGGGGACTGAAGCTTTCTTT CASRGRGTEAFF
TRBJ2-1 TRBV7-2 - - TGTGCCAGCAGCTTAGCGGCGGATTCCTACAATGAGCAGTTCTTC CASSLAADSYNEQFF
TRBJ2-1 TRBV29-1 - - TGCAGCGTTGAAGCCCCTAGATATGAGCAGTTCTTC CSVEAPRYEQFF
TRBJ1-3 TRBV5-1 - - TGCGCCAGCAGCGCCCGTGGGGGAAACACCATATATTTT CASSARGGNTIYF
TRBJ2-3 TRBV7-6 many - TGTGCCAGCAGCCCACTGGTAGCGCAGTATTTT CASSPLVAQYF
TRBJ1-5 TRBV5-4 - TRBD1 TGTGCCAGCAGCTTGTGGGGTACAGGGGTGCGCAATCAGCCCCAGCATTTT CASSLWGTGVRNQPQHF
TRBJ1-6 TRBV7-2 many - TGTGCCAGCAGCACAAACCAGGGGAGGGGTTCACCCCTCCACTTT CASSTNQGRGSPLHF
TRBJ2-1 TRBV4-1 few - TGCGCCAGCAGCCAAGTAGGGAAGAGAAATGAGCAGTTCTTC CASSQVGKRNEQFF
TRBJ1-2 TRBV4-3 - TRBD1 TGCGCCAGCAGCCAGGACAGGGGGCGTAAGACTGGCTACACCTTC CASSQDRGRKTGYTF
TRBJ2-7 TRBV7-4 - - TGTGCCAGCAGCGTTAAAGCCTACGAGCAGTACTTC CASSVKAYEQYF